This TCR beta chain was documented in a study of T cells in Graves' hyperthyroidism and ophthalmopathy. Study-level findings and limits: Researchers found most expanded thyroid clonotypes above 0.001 in blood as well.

From germline, CDR1 is SQVTM and CDR2 ANQGSEA. V lost 6 bases to trimming and J lost 4 bases, with 12 bases between them. The CDR3 runs to 12 residues. Amplification of TCR beta CDR3 regions used RNA as the template. An initial round of RT-PCR targeting the TCR CDR3 relied on the HTBI primer set. TCRdb recomputed calls from the multiplex PCR reads with MiXCR, one row per CDR3 protein. The sample holds about 560,000 distinct CDR3 sequences, about 45% seen once. Patients aged 18 to 65 had newly diagnosed hyperthyroidism that had lasted under 2 months. There are many counts of this clonotype. Its antigen remains unknown.

Sequencing used peripheral blood or thyroid tissue (not recorded which). This clonotype originated in a woman younger than 30 with Graves' hyperthyroidism. The V call is TRBV29-1, the J call TRBJ1-1; D possibly corresponds to TRBD1 (5 bases). The CDR3 DNA follows: TGCAGCGTAGTCGCAGGGCTCACTGAAGCTTTCTTT. It specifies CSVVAGLTEAFF. Looking up the rest from reference TRBV29-1 and TRBJ1-1 gives the full variable domain: SAVISQKPSRDICQRGTSLTIQCQVDSQVTMMFWYRQQPGQSLTLIATANQGSEATYESGFVIDKFPISRPNLTFSTLTVSNMSPEDSSIYLCSVVAGLTEAFFGQGTRLTVV.